Shown below are 26 T cell receptor beta chains from a single sample sequenced in a study of T cell repertoires in cytomegalovirus infection. A single record per CDR3 protein comes from TCRdb applying MiXCR to the reads. The sample carries fewer than 350,000 distinct CDR3 sequences, under 35% recorded once. These receptors have no known antigen. The source was cultured PBMCs, collected from culture after CMV antigen stimulation. These receptors originate from a human donor in good health (CMV status not recorded). Some clones in this sample may be carry-over from other donors' samples.

This sequence joins TRBV20-1 and TRBJ1-2; no definite D call. The ends were cut back, 0 bases at V and 3 bases at J, with 11 bases in the middle. CDR1 is DFQATT, CDR2 SNEGSKA, per germline (reference sequence). The CDR3 runs 14 residues. The CDR3 protein is CSARDQSEHYGYTF. The DNA of the CDR3 is TGCAGTGCTAGAGATCAAAGTGAACACTATGGCTACACCTTC.

Here the CDR3 reads CASSLKGNHNSPLHF. CDR3 bases: TGTGCCAGCAGCTTAAAGGGGAACCATAATTCACCCCTCCACTTT. This chain uses TRBV11-2 with TRBJ1-6; TRBD1 is a possible D gene (5 bases). This CDR3 comprises 15 residues. Germline loops: CDR1 SGHAT, CDR2 FQNNGV. With 2 bases removed from V and 5 bases from J, the gap between germline ends came to 10 bases.

This clonotype was counted a few times. The chain combines TRBV24-1 with TRBJ2-3, with D possibly being TRBD2 (6 bases). The germline CDR1 and CDR2 sequences are KGHDR and SFDVKD. The V end lost 6 bases, the J end lost 4 bases, and 13 bases lay between the germline ends. CDR3 length equals 14 residues. CDR3 sequence: CATSPSWEADTQYF. DNA of the CDR3: TGTGCCACCAGTCCCTCCTGGGAGGCAGATACGCAGTATTTT.

The rearrangement joins TRBV15 to TRBJ1-2; a possible D gene is TRBD1 (5 bases). V was trimmed by 1 base and J by 4 bases, leaving 10 bases between them. This CDR3 comprises 14 residues. The germline gives CDR1 LNHNV, CDR2 YYDKDF (reference sequence). CDR3 nucleotides: TGTGCCACCAGCAGAGCGAGAGGGACCTATGGCTACACCTTC. Its translation is CATSRARGTYGYTF.

This clonotype was counted a few times. This chain connects TRBV6-5 to TRBJ2-7; TRBD2 agrees at 7 bases. The CDR3 is 14 residues long. Germline V gives CDR1 MNHEY, CDR2 SVGAGI. The V segment lost 0 bases and the J segment 2 bases; nucleotides outside the gene matches: 1. The CDR3 bases are TGTGCCAGCAGTTACTCCACTAGCGCCTACGAGCAGTACTTC. Translated: CASSYSTSAYEQYF.

This clonotype was observed a handful of times. V and J are TRBV6-8 and TRBJ2-1; TRBD1 is a possible D gene (7 bases). This CDR3 has 15 amino acids. Trimming removed 0 bases at V and 6 bases at J, with 12 bases between. Germline V CDR1 and CDR2: MNHGY, SAAAGT. The CDR3 spells CASSYSSQGGNEQFF. The CDR3 nucleotides are TGTGCCAGCAGTTACTCGAGCCAGGGGGGCAATGAGCAGTTCTTC.

This clonotype has only a few counts. This chain uses TRBV27 with TRBJ2-7; a possible D gene is TRBD2 (7 bases). The CDR3 spans 18 residues. Trimming took 3 bases from V and 6 from J, leaving 27 bases between them. Germline V gene sequence: CDR1 MNHEY, CDR2 SMNVEV (reference sequence). CDR3 sequence reads: CASSFVKTDSPAGAEQYF. The CDR3 DNA reads TGTGCCAGCAGTTTCGTTAAAACAGACTCTCCGGCGGGGGCCGAGCAGTACTTC.

This clonotype was recorded a few times. This chain connects TRBV4-2 to TRBJ1-5; D gene unclear. V was trimmed by 1 base and J by 3 bases, leaving 4 bases between them. CDR3 size: 13 residues. Germline V gene sequence: CDR1 LGHNA, CDR2 YNFKEQ. The CDR3 DNA reads as TGTGCCAGCAGCCAAGGGACCAATCAGCCCCAGCATTTT. Amino acid sequence: CASSQGTNQPQHF.

The V and J genes are TRBV3-1 and TRBJ1-2; 8 bases are shared with TRBD1. Trimming at V came to 6 bases and at J to 6 bases, leaving 6 bases not matched to a gene. This CDR3 has 13 residues. The germline gives CDR1 LGHDT, CDR2 YNNKEL (reference sequence). As DNA, the CDR3 is TGTGCCAGCAGTCCAGGGGGCGCGGATGGCTACACCTTC. It is translated as CASSPGGADGYTF.

In this sample, this clonotype turned up a few times. V gene TRBV25-1 combines with J gene TRBJ1-2; no firm D call. In germline, CDR1 is MGHDK, CDR2 SYGVNS. The V and J ends lost 2 bases and 8 bases respectively, with 12 bases between them. The CDR3 has 13 amino acids. This CDR3 is CASSEPSQRGYTF. The CDR3 region has the DNA TGTGCCAGCAGTGAACCGTCCCAACGGGGCTACACCTTC.

In its sample, this clonotype was seen a few times. The J gene is TRBJ1-2, the V gene TRBV7-6; 8 bases line up with TRBD1. Per germline, CDR1 SGHVS and CDR2 FNYEAQ. J was trimmed by 0 bases and V by 4 bases; bases with no gene match: 7. There are 16 residues in the CDR3. The chain's CDR3 is CASSSLQGAANYGYTF. The CDR3 DNA is TGTGCCAGCAGCTCTCTTCAGGGGGCCGCTAACTATGGCTACACCTTC.

This rearrangement joins TRBV27 to TRBJ1-2; the match to TRBD1 covers 10 bases. The CDR3 runs to 13 residues. The germline gives CDR1 MNHEY, CDR2 SMNVEV (reference sequence). J lost 7 bases, V lost 6 bases, and 5 bases had no gene match. CDR3 in amino acids: CASRPGQGTGYTF. The CDR3 DNA sequence: TGTGCCAGCAGGCCGGGACAGGGGACTGGCTACACCTTC.

This sequence joins TRBV6-6 and TRBJ2-1; 12 nucleotides align to TRBD2. The CDR3 length is 15 residues. In germline, CDR1 is MNHNY, CDR2 SVGAGI (reference sequence). The trim removed 7 bases at V and 6 bases at J, leaving 7 bases unmatched. The CDR3 spells CASTNGLAGLNEQFF. For the CDR3, the DNA is TGTGCCAGCACCAACGGACTAGCGGGACTCAATGAGCAGTTCTTC.

This rearrangement joins TRBV15 to TRBJ2-1; 9 nucleotides line up with TRBD2. V was clipped by 5 bases and J by 7 bases; unmatched bases: 6. The CDR3 is 14 amino acids. CDR1 is LNHNV, CDR2 YYDKDF, per germline (reference sequence). In nucleotides, the CDR3 is TGTGCCACCAGCGGGGGGACTAGCAGGAATGAGCAGTTCTTC. It translates to CATSGGTSRNEQFF. Full variable domain (outside the CDR3, taken from reference TRBV15 and TRBJ2-1): DAMVIQNPRYQVTQFGKPVTLSCSQTLNHNVMYWYQQKSSQAPKLLFHYYDKDFNNEADTPDNFQSRRPNTSFCFLDIRSPGLGDTAMYLCATSGGTSRNEQFFGPGTRLTVL.

The CDR3 loop is CASSQLGMRPYNEQFF. The CDR3, as DNA: TGCGCCAGCAGCCAACTAGGTATGAGGCCCTACAATGAGCAGTTCTTC. The chain combines TRBV4-1 with TRBJ2-1; D remains unclear. Trimming removed 2 bases at V and 2 bases at J, with 13 bases between. The germline V gene has CDR1 MGHRA and CDR2 YSYEKL. The CDR3 has 16 residues.

The chain couples TRBV6-1 to TRBJ2-3; 12 bases match TRBD2. CDR1 is MNHNS and CDR2 is SASEGT in the germline V gene. CDR3 length: 15 amino acids. V shed 6 bases and J 5 bases; nucleotides not matched to a gene: 6. For the CDR3, the DNA is TGTGCCAGCAGGAGGCTAGCGGGAGGGGGAGATACGCAGTATTTT. Its translation is CASRRLAGGGDTQYF.

This clonotype came up a few times. The chain is built from TRBV6-5 and TRBJ2-7, with D possibly being TRBD1 (5 bases). Trimming shortened V by 6 bases and J by 4 bases, and 13 bases separated the two germline ends. Germline V CDR1 and CDR2: MNHEY, SVGAGI. The CDR3 contains 13 residues. The CDR3 loop is CASSLGHLYEQYF. DNA of the CDR3: TGTGCCAGCAGCCTTGGACACCTGTACGAGCAGTACTTC.

The chain carries TRBV7-9 and TRBJ2-7; D is tentatively TRBD1 or TRBD2 (5 bases each). Germline assignment: CDR1 SEHNR and CDR2 FQNEAQ (reference sequence). The CDR3 runs to 15 residues. Trimming took off 2 bases at V and 2 bases at J, with 13 bases between the two ends. The CDR3 coding sequence is TGTGCCAGCAGCTTATGGGGGACGGAAACCTACGAGCAGTACTTC. The encoded protein is CASSLWGTETYEQYF.

Note on this clonotype: It may be a read error: a sequence one base away is much more abundant. The chain couples TRBV19 to TRBJ2-1; 14 positions match TRBD2. The CDR3 runs 17 residues. Germline V gives CDR1 LNHDA, CDR2 SQIVND (reference sequence). The CDR3 DNA sequence: TGTGTCAGTAGTATAGTTGCGGGACTAGCGGGAGTCAATGAGCAGTTCTTC. This translates into CVSSIVAGLAGVNEQFF.

This clonotype has ten or more counts. The junction does not match germline at one end; this may be a read error. This chain joins TRBV27 and TRBJ1-5; D is uncertain. The length of the CDR3 is 13 residues. Germline V gene sequence: CDR1 MNHEY, CDR2 SMNVEV (reference sequence). The CDR3 nucleotides read TGTGCCAGCAGCTTATTCAGCAATCAGCCCCAGCATTTT. Translated, it gives CASSLFSNQPQHF.

This clonotype was seen many times. The rearrangement joins TRBV7-8 to TRBJ1-3; 7 positions match TRBD1. CDR3 length: 17 amino acids. CDR1 and CDR2 from the germline V gene are SGHVS and FQNEAQ. Trimming at V came to 3 bases and at J to 0 bases, leaving 8 bases not matched to a gene. The CDR3 protein is CASSFQGGSVSGNTIYF. CDR3 in DNA: TGTGCCAGCAGCTTCCAGGGGGGATCCGTCTCTGGAAACACCATATATTTT.

This clonotype was detected once. This chain connects TRBV11-2 to TRBJ2-7; either TRBD1 or TRBD2 may supply D (5 bases each). The CDR3 is 16 residues long. From germline, CDR1 is SGHAT and CDR2 FQNNGV. The V gene lost 3 bases and the J gene lost 4 bases, with 19 bases spanning the gap. The CDR3, as DNA: TGTGCCAGCAGCTTCCGTCGGGACCCGGATTCTTACGAGCAGTACTTC. It translates to CASSFRRDPDSYEQYF.

This sequence joins TRBV7-2 and TRBJ2-7; 10 bases are shared with TRBD1. The V segment lost 0 bases and the J segment 2 bases; nucleotides outside the gene matches: 7. Germline assignment: CDR1 SGHTA and CDR2 FQGNSA. The CDR3 is made up of 17 amino acids. CDR3 bases: TGTGCCAGCAGCTTAGCATCCGGGACAGGGGCGACCTACGAGCAGTACTTC. The encoded protein is CASSLASGTGATYEQYF. The entire variable domain, with the rest obtained from reference TRBV7-2 and TRBJ2-7, is as follows: GAGVSQSPSNKVTEKGKDVELRCDPISGHTALYWYRQSLGQGLEFLIYFQGNSAPDKSGLPSDRFSAERTGGSVSTLTIQRTQQEDSAVYLCASSLASGTGATYEQYFGPGTRLTVT.

The rearrangement links TRBV3-1 to TRBJ1-4; D uncertain. The V end lost 3 bases, the J end lost 0 bases, and 8 bases lay between the germline ends. Germline V CDR1 and CDR2: LGHDT, YNNKEL (reference sequence). The CDR3 loop spans 15 amino acids. The DNA for the CDR3 is TGTGCCAGCAGCCACTACGGTGCAACTAATGAAAAACTGTTTTTT. This gives the protein CASSHYGATNEKLFF.

This clonotype came up a few times. The chain couples TRBV7-9 to TRBJ2-7; D gene ambiguous. This CDR3 has 16 amino acids. Trimming pared 4 bases from V and 2 bases from J, leaving 18 bases between. CDR1 is SEHNR and CDR2 is FQNEAQ in the germline V gene (reference sequence). CDR3 sequence (DNA): TGTGCCAGCAGCTCCCAAAATGCTCCTCGGCCCTACGAGCAGTACTTC. Translated: CASSSQNAPRPYEQYF.

This clonotype was seen only a few times. The rearrangement joins TRBV28 to TRBJ2-3; TRBD1 aligns across 10 bases. The CDR3 contains 16 residues. With 6 bases clipped from V and 3 bases from J, the junction kept 9 bases outside the gene matches. CDR1 is MDHEN and CDR2 is SYDVKM in the germline V gene. The CDR3, as DNA: TGTGCCAGCAGGGTGAATCCGGGACAGGGGACAGATACGCAGTATTTT. Protein sequence: CASRVNPGQGTDTQYF. Looking up the rest from reference TRBV28 and TRBJ2-3 gives the full variable domain: DVKVTQSSRYLVKRTGEKVFLECVQDMDHENMFWYRQDPGLGLRLIYFSYDVKMKEKGDIPEGYSVSREKKERFSLILESASTNQTSMYLCASRVNPGQGTDTQYFGPGTRLTVL.